This entry concerns a single T cell receptor (beta chain). The record originates from a study of control samples from healthy donors and cancer patients. The protocol was immunoSEQ multiplex PCR, while the TCRdb copy is restricted to in-frame clones and leaves out a portion. The top ten clones hold approximately 21% of a sample with some 39,000 clones, around 80% of them seen once. V gave up 4 bases and J gave up 10 bases; unmatched junction bases: 6. Germline values: CDR1 MNHEY, CDR2 SMNVEV (reference sequence). The CDR3 has 15 residues. The chain carries TRBV27 and TRBJ2-6, with 11 bases that match TRBD2. The TCR was taken from a woman aged 55-70 years with lung cancer. Source material: PBMCs. CDR3 region: CASSSLAGGPNVLTF. The CDR3 bases are TGTGCCAGCAGTTCTTTAGCGGGAGGGCCAAACGTCCTGACTTTC.